This T cell receptor beta chain was identified during a study of shared clonotypes between healthy human individuals. As for the study in general: Each donor's CD4 naive and CD4 memory cells filled three plates apiece, CD8 naive two, and CD8 memory one.

Concerning this clone itself: Its antigen is as yet unknown. The identical CDR3 is also encoded by other nucleotide sequences in the sample.

Study findings and constraints: Rarefaction analysis demonstrated incomplete sorted-subset sequencing notwithstanding large depth. Naive CD4 clonotypes overlapped across a handful of donors at approximately 4.5%. Among the subsets, naive ones generally showed larger estimated richness than memory ones.

Some clones are missing from TCRdb's copy, which holds only in-frame ones; the method was immunoSEQ multiplex PCR. The sample lists millions of clones, around nine tenths seen once, with about 0.13% in the top ten. This TCR came from a man younger than 35 in good health. The sequenced sample was naive CD4+ T cells sorted from blood. As for subset: CD45RA+ positively selected.

The CDR3, as DNA: TGTGCCACCAGCAGAGACCTCTCCTATGGCTACACCTTC. Residues: CATSRDLSYGYTF. The chain uses TRBV15 and TRBJ1-2; no firm D call. The CDR3 extends over 13 amino acids. The V gene lost 0 bases and the J gene lost 4 bases, with 6 bases spanning the gap. CDR1 is LNHNV and CDR2 is YYDKDF in the germline V gene (reference sequence).